The clone carrying this T cell receptor (beta chain) appeared many times. The target antigen is unknown. CDR3 length: 14 amino acids. The V end lost 1 base, the J end lost 5 bases, and 11 bases lay between the germline ends. Germline V gene sequence: CDR1 MGHDK, CDR2 SYGVNS. The data derive from a study of molecular identifiers for immune sequencing clone quantification. The study, taken as a whole, reports: Clones that had above 20 RNA copies took up over 97% of effector molecules but under 1% in naive cells. Spiked TCR RNA from one Jurkat cell reportedly showed up when mixed among one million naive cells.

TCRdb used MiXCR to reprocess the PCR reads, holding one entry per CDR3 protein. The sample records some 580,000 distinct CDR3 sequences, about 25% being singletons. The V gene is TRBV25-1, the J gene TRBJ2-5; D may be TRBD2 (5 bases). This clonotype originated in a human donor in good health. Some libraries in this study had Jurkat cell RNA spiked in. Sequenced sample: naive CD8+ T cells from blood, with Jurkat cell RNA spiked in. Stated subset: FACS-sorted CD8+CD4-CCR7+CD45RA+ naive T cells. Written as DNA, the CDR3 is TGTGCCAGCAGTGAATTAAGCGGCGGGGAGACCCAGTACTTC. This sequence encodes CASSELSGGETQYF. Based on the CDR3 plus reference TRBV25-1 and TRBJ2-5, the full variable domain is EADIYQTPRYLVIGTGKKITLECSQTMGHDKMYWYQQDPGMELHLIHYSYGVNSTEKGDLSSESTVSRIRTEHFPLTLESARPSHTSQYLCASSELSGGETQYFGPGTRLLVL.